This is a list of T cell receptor beta chains from one sample in a study of T-cell reconstitution after alpha-beta-depleted transplantation in children. Via MiXCR, TCRdb re-called the PCR reads, giving one row per CDR3 protein. The sample carries some 830,000 distinct CDR3 sequences, less than 20% recorded once. Sequences were derived from PBMCs, mostly from graft donor cells, sampled 360 days after TCRalphabeta/CD19-depleted stem cell transplant. These receptors originate from a male patient younger than 18 who had a stem cell transplant for acute lymphoblastic leukemia, so the T cells may come from the graft donor. The CDR3 runs from the conserved cysteine through the conserved F or W. Fields, in order: J gene, V gene, CDR3 protein.

j_call: TRBJ2-1; v_call: TRBV9; cdr3_aa: CASSPQRESNEQFF
j_call: TRBJ2-3; v_call: TRBV3-1; cdr3_aa: CASSQDLWGEADTQYF
j_call: TRBJ2-3; v_call: TRBV20-1; cdr3_aa: CSARKLPTDTQYF
j_call: TRBJ2-2; v_call: TRBV12-3/TRBV12-4; cdr3_aa: CASSFGLAGGMNAGELFF
j_call: TRBJ2-2; v_call: TRBV3-1; cdr3_aa: CASSYSLPGELFF
j_call: TRBJ1-5; v_call: TRBV21-1; cdr3_aa: CASSSTPPGQHNQPQHF
j_call: TRBJ2-7; v_call: TRBV12-3/TRBV12-4; cdr3_aa: CASRASDGIYEQYF
j_call: TRBJ2-5; v_call: TRBV12-3/TRBV12-4; cdr3_aa: CASSPHLERRETQYF
j_call: TRBJ2-3; v_call: TRBV10-3; cdr3_aa: CAIGRGQSTDTQYF
j_call: TRBJ2-1; v_call: TRBV13; cdr3_aa: CASSLGRAGQGFIGEQFF
j_call: TRBJ2-1; v_call: TRBV5-1; cdr3_aa: CASSLEGLAGEPNEQFF